The clone carrying this T cell receptor (beta chain) was observed at least ten times. As yet, its antigen is unknown. The sample belongs to a study of blood T cells in healthy people across ages. General study points: Age advanced and TCR beta diversity per million T cells fell, roughly linearly.

CDR3 length equals 15 residues. The germline V and J ends were trimmed by 5 bases and 4 bases, with 18 bases remaining between them. Per germline, CDR1 DFQATT and CDR2 SNEGSKA (reference sequence). The use of a sample-barcoded 5' primer and a J-beta primer mix characterized a second PCR of roughly 7 to 11 cycles. TCRdb re-analysed the 5' RACE reads in MiXCR, keeping a single row per CDR3 protein. In the table there are 780,000 or so distinct CDR3 sequences, more than 50% of which are singletons. The chain is built from TRBV20-1 and TRBJ2-1; D perhaps matches TRBD1 (6 bases). The TCR sequence derives from a man aged 40-50 years in good health. Material: blood. CDR3 DNA sequence: TGCAGTGCTCTTCGCCGACAGGAACATTACAATGAGCAGTTCTTC. Protein product: CSALRRQEHYNEQFF.